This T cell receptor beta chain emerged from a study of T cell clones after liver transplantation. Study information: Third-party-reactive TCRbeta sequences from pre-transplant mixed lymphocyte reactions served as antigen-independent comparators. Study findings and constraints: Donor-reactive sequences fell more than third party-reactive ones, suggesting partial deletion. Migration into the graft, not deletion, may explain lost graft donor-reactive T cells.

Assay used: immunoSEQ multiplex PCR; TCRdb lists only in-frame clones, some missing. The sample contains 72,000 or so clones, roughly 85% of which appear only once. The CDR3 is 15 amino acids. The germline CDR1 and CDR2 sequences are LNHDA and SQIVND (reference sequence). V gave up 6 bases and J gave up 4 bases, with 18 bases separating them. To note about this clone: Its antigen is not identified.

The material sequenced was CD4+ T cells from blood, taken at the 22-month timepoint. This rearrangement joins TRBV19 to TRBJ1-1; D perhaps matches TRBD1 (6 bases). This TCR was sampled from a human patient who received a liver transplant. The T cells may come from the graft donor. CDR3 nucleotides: TGTGCCAGTAGCCCACTTGGGGGCCGGGGCACTGAAGCTTTCTTT. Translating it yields CASSPLGGRGTEAFF. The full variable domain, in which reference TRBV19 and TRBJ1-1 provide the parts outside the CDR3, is DGGITQSPKYLFRKEGQNVTLSCEQNLNHDAMYWYRQDPGQGLRLIYYSQIVNDFQKGDIAEGYSVSREKKESFPLTVTSAQKNPTAFYLCASSPLGGRGTEAFFGQGTRLTVV.